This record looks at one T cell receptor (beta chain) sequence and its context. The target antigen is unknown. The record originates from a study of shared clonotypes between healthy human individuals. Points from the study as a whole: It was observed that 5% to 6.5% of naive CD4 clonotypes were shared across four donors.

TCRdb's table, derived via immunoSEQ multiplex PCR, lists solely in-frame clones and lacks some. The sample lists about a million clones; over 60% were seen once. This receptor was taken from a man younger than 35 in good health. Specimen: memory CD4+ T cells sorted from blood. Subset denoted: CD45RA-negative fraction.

The CDR3 spells CASFGGRIGGYTF. The DNA for the CDR3 is TGTGCCAGTTTCGGCGGACGGATCGGTGGCTACACCTTC. This chain links TRBV19 with TRBJ1-2; D remains unclear. The CDR3 covers 13 residues. V was trimmed by 8 bases and J by 7 bases, leaving 17 bases between them. Germline CDR1 reads LNHDA; CDR2 reads SQIVND (reference sequence).